A selection of T cell receptor beta chains follows, all from one sample in a study of T cell repertoires in cytomegalovirus infection. The antigens for these receptors are not known. Via MiXCR, TCRdb re-called the reads, giving one row per CDR3 protein. The table lists 900,000 to 950,000 distinct CDR3 sequences, around 32% of them singletons. Sequencing used cultured CD8+ T cells from PBMCs, obtained from culture after CMV antigen stimulation. These receptors were obtained from a human donor in good health (CMV status not recorded). Some clones in this sample may be carry-over from other donors' samples. Both conserved end residues are part of each CDR3. A D gene is named only where the DNA matches it firmly. Size tells how often a clone was seen (once, few, many) or the class of an expanded clone, and some rows leave it out.

>TRBV7-2|.|TRBJ1-1|few|12
TGTGCCAGCAGCTTAGCCGGGACAAAAGCTTTCTTT
CASSLAGTKAFF
>TRBV15|.|TRBJ2-5|.|16
TGTGCCACCAGCAGAGATATGCTTCTCAACCAAGAGACCCAGTACTTC
CATSRDMLLNQETQYF
>TRBV12-3/TRBV12-4|.|TRBJ2-5|.|15
TGTGCCAGCAGTTTAGCGGGGGGGCTTCGGGAGACCCAGTACTTC
CASSLAGGLRETQYF
>TRBV6-1|TRBD1|TRBJ2-1|.|17
TGTGCCAGCAGTGAAGCCCCAGGACAGGGGGCCTACAATGAGCAGTTCTTC
CASSEAPGQGAYNEQFF
>TRBV5-4|.|TRBJ2-1|.|14
TGTGCCAGCAGCTCCTCGCTAGCACTGAATGAGCAGTTCTTC
CASSSSLALNEQFF
>TRBV19|.|TRBJ2-5|.|11
TGTGCCACAATAGGTGGAGAGACCCAGTACTTC
CATIGGETQYF
>TRBV27|.|TRBJ2-1|.|13
TGTGCCAGCAGTCCCCCGATAGGCAATGAGCAGTTCTTC
CASSPPIGNEQFF
>TRBV12-3/TRBV12-4|.|TRBJ1-1|many|12
TGTGCCAGCATGTGGGGCGACACTGAAGCTTTCTTT
CASMWGDTEAFF
>TRBV2|.|TRBJ2-1|once|15
TGTGCCAGCAGGGACGCCAAGGGAACACACAATGAGCAGTTCTTC
CASRDAKGTHNEQFF
>TRBV11-2|TRBD2|TRBJ2-2|.|16
TGTGCCAGCAGCTTAATTCCTAGCGGGGTGACCGGGGAGCTGTTTTTT
CASSLIPSGVTGELFF
>TRBV7-2|.|TRBJ2-2|many|15
TGTGCCAGCAGCTTGCACAGGGAGAACACCGGGGAGCTGTTTTTT
CASSLHRENTGELFF
>TRBV28|.|TRBJ2-1|.|15
TGTGCCAGCAGTTTAAATTTGCGCTCCCACAATGAGCAGTTCTTC
CASSLNLRSHNEQFF
>TRBV12-3/TRBV12-4|TRBD1|TRBJ1-1|.|15
TGTGCCAGCAGGCTTTACAGGGGGACTAACACTGAAGCTTTCTTT
CASRLYRGTNTEAFF
>TRBV7-2|.|TRBJ2-2|once|15
TGTGCCAGCACGAACTGGGGGGTGTCGACCGGGGAGCTGTTTTTT
CASTNWGVSTGELFF
>TRBV6-4|.|TRBJ2-2|.|16
TGTGCCAGCGGAGTGGGAAGGGACTCCAGAGGCAGGGAGCTGTTTTTT
CASGVGRDSRGRELFF
>TRBV12-3/TRBV12-4|.|TRBJ2-1|.|15
TGTGCCAGCAACCTCCCGGACGGGGGATACAATGAGCAGTTCTTC
CASNLPDGGYNEQFF
>TRBV28|TRBD2|TRBJ2-1|many|16
TGTGCCAGCAGTCCCCCAGCGGGGGGGGGAGGAAATGAGCAGTTCTTC
CASSPPAGGGGNEQFF
>TRBV27|.|TRBJ2-1|many|14
TGTGCCAGCAGTCCCCGGACAGCTCGCAATGAGCAGTTCTTC
CASSPRTARNEQFF
>TRBV2|TRBD2|TRBJ2-1|.|14
TGTGCCAGCATCACTAGCGGGGTCTACAATGAGCAGTTCTTC
CASITSGVYNEQFF
>TRBV6-2/TRBV6-3|.|TRBJ1-6|few|13
TGTGCCAGCAAGGACAACCTAAATTCACCCCTCCACTTT
CASKDNLNSPLHF
>TRBV24-1|.|TRBJ2-1|.|12
TGTGCCACCAGTGAGGTCGGGAATGAGCAGTTCTTC
CATSEVGNEQFF
>TRBV12-3/TRBV12-4|TRBD2|TRBJ2-7|.|15
TGTGCCAGCAGTTTAGGGGCTAGCGGTCGGTACGAGCAGTACTTC
CASSLGASGRYEQYF
>TRBV6-4|.|TRBJ2-1|.|15
TGTGCCAGCAGGAAGGGGCTAGCTGCCTACAATGAGCAGTTCTTC
CASRKGLAAYNEQFF
>TRBV28|.|TRBJ1-1|.|17
TGTGCCAGCAGTTTATTCGTCAGCTCCCCTCCGAACACTGATGCTTTCTTT
CASSLFVSSPPNTDAFF
>TRBV7-2|.|TRBJ2-3|many|14
TGTGCCAGCAGCTTAGTACAGATCACAGATACGCAGTATTTT
CASSLVQITDTQYF
>TRBV19|.|TRBJ2-7|.|14
TGTGCCGGTAGTATAGAACCTCAAGCGGCCGAGCAGTACTTC
CAGSIEPQAAEQYF
>TRBV10-3|TRBD2|TRBJ2-1|few|16
TGTGCCATCAGTGAGTCGGCTAGCGGGGGAGGCAATGAGCAGTTCTTC
CAISESASGGGNEQFF
>TRBV7-6|.|TRBJ1-4|few|15
TGTGCCAGCAGCTTACCAGGGGAGGGGAGTGAAAAACTGTTTTTT
CASSLPGEGSEKLFF
>TRBV4-1|TRBD1|TRBJ2-7|.|16
TGCGCCAGCAGCCCAGGTGTGGACAGGGCCCTCTACGAGCAGTACTTC
CASSPGVDRALYEQYF
>TRBV12-3/TRBV12-4|.|TRBJ2-5|.|14
TGTGCCAGCAGCTATACAGGTTCCCAAGAGACCCAGTACTTC
CASSYTGSQETQYF
>TRBV10-3|TRBD2|TRBJ2-3|many|16
TGTGCCATCAGAAGACTAGCGGGACCTAGCACAGATACGCAGTATTTT
CAIRRLAGPSTDTQYF
>TRBV20-1|TRBD2|TRBJ2-7|.|14
TGCAGTGTCGGGACTAGCGGGGGGGAGTACGAGCAGTACTTC
CSVGTSGGEYEQYF
>TRBV10-1|.|TRBJ2-3|few|15
TGCGCCAGCAGCCCGGGGTTAGAGTACACAGATACGCAGTATTTT
CASSPGLEYTDTQYF
>TRBV14|TRBD2|TRBJ2-5|.|16
TGTGCCAGCAGCCCCGCTAGCGGGGGCCCCGAAGAGACCCAGTACTTC
CASSPASGGPEETQYF
>TRBV12-5|.|TRBJ2-1|few|12
TGTGCTAGTGGTGCCGCTTCGAATGAGCAGTTCTTC
CASGAASNEQFF
>TRBV7-9|TRBD2|TRBJ2-7|.|16
TGTGCCAGCAGCCGAACCGACTTAGCGGGACTCTACGAGCAGTACTTC
CASSRTDLAGLYEQYF
>TRBV4-2|.|TRBJ2-7|.|16
TGTGCCAGCAGCCAAGAGGACGGGGCCGGAGCCTACGAGCAGTACTTC
CASSQEDGAGAYEQYF
>TRBV4-1|TRBD2|TRBJ2-1|.|18
TGCGCCAGCAGCCATGATGGGACTAGCGGGGGAGTTTACAATGAGCAGTTCTTC
CASSHDGTSGGVYNEQFF
>TRBV9|TRBD1|TRBJ1-3|.|19
TGTGCCAGCAGCCCCCGAGAAATCCCGGGACAGGGTTACGGAAACACCATATATTTT
CASSPREIPGQGYGNTIYF
>TRBV11-1|.|TRBJ2-1|.|16
TGTGCCAGCAGCCCTTCTCTTGGTCGGGGCTACAATGAGCAGTTCTTC
CASSPSLGRGYNEQFF
>TRBV7-9|TRBD1|TRBJ2-4|many|15
TGTGCCAGCAGCCTGGACAGGGGTCCCAAAAACATTCAGTACTTC
CASSLDRGPKNIQYF
>TRBV7-8|TRBD1|TRBJ2-6|many|20
TGTGCCAGCAGCTTATTCGGGACAGGGGGAATTAGGGCTGGGGCCAACGTCCTGACTTTC
CASSLFGTGGIRAGANVLTF
>TRBV6-5|.|TRBJ2-1|few|11
TGTGCCAGCAGGTGGATGGGTGAGCAGTTCTTC
CASRWMGEQFF
>TRBV7-4|TRBD1|TRBJ2-5|.|14
TGTGCCAACACCAGGACAGGGATTTTAGAGACCCAGTACTTC
CANTRTGILETQYF
>TRBV6-6|.|TRBJ1-5|many|18
TGTGCCAGCAGTTACTGGCTTCAGGGAGTTTATAGCAATCAGCCCCAGCATTTT
CASSYWLQGVYSNQPQHF
>TRBV5-5|TRBD1|TRBJ1-1|.|12
TGTGCCATCGTTCTCCGGACAGGGGAAGCTTTCTTT
CAIVLRTGEAFF
>TRBV7-9|.|TRBJ2-1|.|15
TGTGCCAGCAGCTTAGACAAGATCTCCTACAATGGGCAGTTCTTC
CASSLDKISYNGQFF
>TRBV7-9|TRBD2|TRBJ2-4|.|14
TGTGCCAGCAGCCCTACGACTAGCGGGGCTTTTCAGTACTTC
CASSPTTSGAFQYF
>TRBV12-3/TRBV12-4|.|TRBJ2-6|.|17
TGTGCCAGCAGTTTATTTGCGCCCAGCTCTGGGGCCAACGTCCTGACTTTC
CASSLFAPSSGANVLTF
>TRBV19|.|TRBJ1-5|few|13
TGTGCCAGTACGGACAGAAGCAATCAGCCCCAGCATTTT
CASTDRSNQPQHF
>TRBV27|TRBD1|TRBJ1-2|few|11
TGTGCCACCCGGCAGGGGGATGGCTACACCTTC
CATRQGDGYTF
>TRBV6-1|TRBD1|TRBJ2-3|few|16
TGTGCCAGCAGTGAACCCGGACAGGGGCGCACAGATACGCAGTATTTT
CASSEPGQGRTDTQYF
>TRBV4-1|TRBD1|TRBJ1-1|.|14
TGCGCCAGCAGCAAGGTACAGGGGGCGGATGAAGCTTTCTTT
CASSKVQGADEAFF
>TRBV7-9|.|TRBJ2-7|few|15
TGTGCCAGCAGCTGGAAGGGGGGAAATTTTTACGAGCAGTACTTC
CASSWKGGNFYEQYF
>TRBV4-1|.|TRBJ2-1|few|14
TGCGCCAGCAGCCTGAACAGGGATTTAGATGAGCAGTTCTTC
CASSLNRDLDEQFF